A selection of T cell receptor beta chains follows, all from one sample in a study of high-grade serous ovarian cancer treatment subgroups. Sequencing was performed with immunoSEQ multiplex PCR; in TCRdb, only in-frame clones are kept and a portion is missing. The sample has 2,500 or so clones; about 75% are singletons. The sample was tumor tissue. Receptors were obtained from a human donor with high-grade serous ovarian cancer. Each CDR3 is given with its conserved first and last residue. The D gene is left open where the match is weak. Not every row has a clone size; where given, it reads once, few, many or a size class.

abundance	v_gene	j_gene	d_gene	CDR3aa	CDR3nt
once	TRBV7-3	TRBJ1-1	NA	CASSSGVGVYTEAFF	TGTGCCAGCAGCTCCGGGGTGGGGGTTTACACTGAAGCTTTCTTT
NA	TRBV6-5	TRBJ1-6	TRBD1	CASRDRSYNSPLHF	TGTGCCAGCAGGGACAGGTCCTATAATTCACCCCTCCACTTT
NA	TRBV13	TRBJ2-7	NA	CASSFQFSYEQYF	TGTGCCAGCAGCTTCCAATTTTCCTACGAGCAGTACTTC
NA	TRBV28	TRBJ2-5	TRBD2	CASSRSSGGPETQYF	TGTGCCAGCAGCCGGTCTAGCGGGGGCCCGGAGACCCAGTACTTC
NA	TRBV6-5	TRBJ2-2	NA	CASRKTGELFF	TGTGCCAGCAGGAAAACCGGGGAGCTGTTTTTT
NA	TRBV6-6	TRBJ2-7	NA	CASSTQGNYEQYF	TGTGCCAGCAGTACCCAGGGTAACTACGAGCAGTACTTC
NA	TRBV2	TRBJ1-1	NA	CASRAGVMDTEAFF	TGTGCCAGCAGGGCAGGGGTAATGGACACTGAAGCTTTCTTT
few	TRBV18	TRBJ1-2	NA	CASSRGRQEGYTF	TGTGCCAGCTCACGGGGGCGGCAGGAGGGCTACACCTTC
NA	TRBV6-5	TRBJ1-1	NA	CASWLGAGAEAFF	TGTGCCAGCTGGCTCGGAGCAGGCGCTGAAGCTTTCTTT
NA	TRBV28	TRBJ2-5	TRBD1	CASSPRTGGKETQYF	TGTGCCAGCAGCCCCAGGACAGGAGGTAAAGAGACCCAGTACTTC
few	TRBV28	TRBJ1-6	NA	CASRPDSGNSPLHF	TGTGCCAGCAGGCCAGACAGCGGTAATTCACCCCTCCACTTT
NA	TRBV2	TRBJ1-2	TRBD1	CASSRGQTYYGYTF	TGTGCCAGCAGCCGGGGACAGACTTACTATGGCTACACCTTC
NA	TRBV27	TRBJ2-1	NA	CASSYLSGGQAEQFF	TGTGCCAGCAGTTACCTTTCCGGGGGCCAGGCTGAGCAGTTCTTC
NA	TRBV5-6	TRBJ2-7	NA	CASSIGTGPSYEQYF	TGTGCCAGCAGCATAGGCACAGGACCTTCCTACGAGCAGTACTTC
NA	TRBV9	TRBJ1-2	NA	CASSAAPGEVYYGYTF	TGTGCCAGCAGCGCCGCACCAGGGGAGGTGTACTATGGCTACACCTTC
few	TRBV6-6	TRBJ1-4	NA	CASSYTGTWGLFF	TGTGCCAGCAGTTACACGGGGACGTGGGGACTGTTTTTT
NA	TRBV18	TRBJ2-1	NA	CASSPGASSYNEQFF	TGTGCCAGCTCACCGGGAGCTAGCTCCTACAATGAGCAGTTCTTC
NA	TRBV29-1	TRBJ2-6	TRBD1	CSAGQGKANVLTF	TGCAGCGCCGGACAGGGGAAGGCCAACGTCCTGACTTTC
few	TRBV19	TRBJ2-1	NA	CASSISQIGNNEQFF	TGTGCCAGTAGTATATCCCAAATCGGAAACAATGAGCAGTTCTTC
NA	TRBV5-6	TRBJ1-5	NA	CASSLGGWNQPQHF	TGTGCCAGCAGCTTGGGGGGGTGGAACCAGCCCCAGCATTTT